Detailed here is one T cell receptor (beta chain). What it binds is not known. The sample originates from a study of post-analysis software for immune sequencing data. Overall study: Progressive-relapsing, secondary progressive and relapsing-remitting multiple sclerosis were among the disease courses included.

Unique molecular identifiers were built into the TCR beta cDNA libraries. T cells numbering roughly 0.95 to 10 million yielded roughly 500,000 cDNA molecules. TCRdb itself ran the PCR reads through MiXCR, one entry per CDR3 protein. The data hold roughly 730,000 distinct CDR3 sequences, with 30% observed a single time. General observations from the study: The normalized Chao1 diversity of multiple sclerosis patients was significantly lower than that of controls. TRBV segments more frequent in patients than in controls numbered five and included TRBV5-6, TRBV5-1 and TRBV20-1. Samples from a shared batch, those prepared together, strongly co-clustered by F measure.

Germline lookup yields CDR1 MGHRA and CDR2 YSYEKL. This CDR3 is built from 20 residues. V gave up 3 bases and J gave up 4 bases; unmatched junction bases: 17. The sequence was obtained from a girl aged 5 to 17 with multiple sclerosis. The chain links TRBV4-1 to TRBJ1-5, with TRBD1 matching over 11 bases. The sequenced material came from blood. CDR3 in DNA: TGCGCCAGCAGCCACAACCCGTCTGGACAGGGGGCGTGGAAGAATCAGCCCCAGCATTTT. Amino acids: CASSHNPSGQGAWKNQPQHF.